A single sample is the source of the 4 T cell receptor beta chains below, sequenced in a study of blood T cell repertoires in COVID-19. TCRdb's table, derived via immunoSEQ multiplex PCR, lists solely in-frame clones and lacks some. The repertoire holds about 140,000 clones, with 81% as singletons. Sequenced sample: peripheral blood. All receptors come from a human donor in a cohort sampled during active COVID-19.

This clone was seen more than once but under ten times. The J gene is TRBJ1-1, the V gene TRBV28; the D gene is possibly TRBD1 (5 bases). This CDR3 has 13 amino acids. Trimming cost V 6 bases and J 1 base, with 9 bases left between them. Germline assignment: CDR1 MDHEN and CDR2 SYDVKM. The DNA of the CDR3 is TGTGCCAGCAGCTCCGGGGGGAACACTGAAGCTTTCTTT. It translates to CASSSGGNTEAFF.

The V gene is TRBV27, the J gene TRBJ2-7; weak D call: TRBD1 (6 bases). V was trimmed by 2 bases and J by 7 bases, leaving 12 bases between them. Germline lookup yields CDR1 MNHEY and CDR2 SMNVEV (reference sequence). The CDR3 totals 13 residues. The CDR3 region has the DNA TGTGCCAGCAGTTTACGGACAGCCGAAGAGCAGTACTTC. Translating gives CASSLRTAEEQYF.

This clone was picked up one time. The CDR3 sequence is CASSPGQSYEQYF. The CDR3 region has the DNA TGTGCCAGCAGTCCCGGACAGAGCTACGAGCAGTACTTC. J is TRBJ2-7 and V is TRBV28; D is possibly TRBD1 (6 bases). The CDR3 totals 13 residues. Germline V CDR1 and CDR2: MDHEN, SYDVKM. V was clipped by 5 bases and J by 3 bases, with 11 bases between them.

This sequence joins TRBV4-3 and TRBJ2-7; 12 nucleotides align to TRBD2. CDR1 is LGHNA, CDR2 YSLEER, per germline. The V gene end was trimmed by 1 base and the J gene end by 4 bases; junction bases not matched to a gene: 5. The CDR3 is 16 residues long. The CDR3 DNA follows: TGCGCCAGCAGCCAAGCCCTAGCGGGAGGGCCGTACGAGCAGTACTTC. It specifies CASSQALAGGPYEQYF.